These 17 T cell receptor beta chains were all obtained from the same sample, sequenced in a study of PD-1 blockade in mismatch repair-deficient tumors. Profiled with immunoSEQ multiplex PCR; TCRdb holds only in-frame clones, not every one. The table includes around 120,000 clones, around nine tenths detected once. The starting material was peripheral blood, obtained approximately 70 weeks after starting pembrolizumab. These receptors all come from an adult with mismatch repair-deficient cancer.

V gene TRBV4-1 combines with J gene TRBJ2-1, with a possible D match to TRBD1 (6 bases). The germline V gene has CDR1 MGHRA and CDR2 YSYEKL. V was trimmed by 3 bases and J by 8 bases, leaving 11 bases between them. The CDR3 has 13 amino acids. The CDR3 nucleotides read TGCGCCAGCAGCCAGAACAGGGCCCATGAGCAGTTCTTC. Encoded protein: CASSQNRAHEQFF.

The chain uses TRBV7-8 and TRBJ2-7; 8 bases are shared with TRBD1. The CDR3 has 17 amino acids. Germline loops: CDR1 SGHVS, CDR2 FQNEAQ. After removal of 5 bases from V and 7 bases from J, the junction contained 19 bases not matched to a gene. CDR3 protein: CASSPTYLGRGRGEQYF. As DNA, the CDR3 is TGTGCCAGCAGCCCCACCTACCTGGGCAGGGGGCGCGGAGAGCAGTACTTC.

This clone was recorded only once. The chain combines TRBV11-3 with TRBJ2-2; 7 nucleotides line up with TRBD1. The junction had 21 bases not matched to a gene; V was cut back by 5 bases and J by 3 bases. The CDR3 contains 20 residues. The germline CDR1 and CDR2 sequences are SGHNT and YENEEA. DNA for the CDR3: TGTGCCAGCAGCGCCCAGACAGGGAACGTAGTGGTTTCTGACACCGGGGAGCTGTTTTTT. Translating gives CASSAQTGNVVVSDTGELFF.

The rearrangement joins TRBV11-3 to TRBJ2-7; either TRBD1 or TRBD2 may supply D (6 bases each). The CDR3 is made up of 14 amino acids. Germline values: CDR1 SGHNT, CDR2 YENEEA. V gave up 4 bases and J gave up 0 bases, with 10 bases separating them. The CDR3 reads CASSSRGASYEQYF. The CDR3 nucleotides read TGTGCCAGCAGCTCAAGGGGGGCCTCCTACGAGCAGTACTTC.

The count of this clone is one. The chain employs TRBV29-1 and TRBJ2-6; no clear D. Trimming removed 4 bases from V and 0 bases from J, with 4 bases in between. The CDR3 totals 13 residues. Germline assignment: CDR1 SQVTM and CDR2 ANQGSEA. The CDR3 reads CSVVFSGANVLTF. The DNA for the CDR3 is TGCAGCGTTGTATTCTCTGGGGCCAACGTCCTGACTTTC.

The CDR3 region is CATRGTSGKRTDTQYF. The CDR3 region has the DNA TGTGCCACCCGTGGGACTAGCGGGAAACGCACAGATACGCAGTATTTT. V is TRBV10-3 and J is TRBJ2-3, with 13 bases fitting TRBD2. V gave up 10 bases and J gave up 1 base; unmatched junction bases: 8. CDR3 length: 16 residues. Looked up from germline, CDR1 is ENHRY and CDR2 is SYGVKD.

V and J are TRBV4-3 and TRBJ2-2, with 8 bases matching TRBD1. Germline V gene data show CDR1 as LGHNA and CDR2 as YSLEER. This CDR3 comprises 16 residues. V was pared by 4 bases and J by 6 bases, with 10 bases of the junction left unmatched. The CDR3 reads CASSPLAGGAPGELFF. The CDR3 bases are TGCGCCAGCAGCCCACTGGCAGGGGGCGCCCCCGGGGAGCTGTTTTTT.

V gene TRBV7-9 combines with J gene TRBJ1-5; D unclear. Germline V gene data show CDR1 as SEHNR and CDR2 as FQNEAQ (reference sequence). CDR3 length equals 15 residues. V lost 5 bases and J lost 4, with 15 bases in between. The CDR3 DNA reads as TGTGCCAGCAGCGATCGGGAGGAACCAAATCAGCCCCAGCATTTT. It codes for CASSDREEPNQPQHF.

CDR3 coding DNA: TGTGCCAGCTCACCACTAGTCGAGACAGATACGCAGTATTTT. Residues: CASSPLVETDTQYF. The rearrangement joins TRBV18 to TRBJ2-3; D not resolved. V lost 1 base and J lost 3, with 8 bases in between. The CDR3 extends over 14 amino acids. The germline gives CDR1 KGHSH, CDR2 LQKENI.

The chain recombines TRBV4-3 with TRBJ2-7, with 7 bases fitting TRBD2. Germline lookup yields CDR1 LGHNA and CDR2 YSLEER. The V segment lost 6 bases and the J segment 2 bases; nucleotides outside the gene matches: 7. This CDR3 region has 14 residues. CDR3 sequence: CASSPAGDPYEQYF. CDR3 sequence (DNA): TGCGCCAGCAGTCCGGCGGGAGACCCCTACGAGCAGTACTTC.

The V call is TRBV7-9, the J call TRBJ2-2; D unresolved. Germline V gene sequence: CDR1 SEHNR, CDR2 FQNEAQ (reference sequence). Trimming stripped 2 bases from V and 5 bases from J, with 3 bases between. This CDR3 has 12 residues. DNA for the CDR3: TGTGCCAGCAGCTTAAGGACCGGGGAGCTGTTTTTT. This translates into CASSLRTGELFF.

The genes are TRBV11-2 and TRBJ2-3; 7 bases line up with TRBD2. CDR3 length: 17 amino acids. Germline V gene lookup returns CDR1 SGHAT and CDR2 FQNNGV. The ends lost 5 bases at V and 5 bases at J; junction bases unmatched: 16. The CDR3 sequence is CASSVRVLLAAQDTQYF. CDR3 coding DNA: TGTGCCAGCAGCGTCCGGGTACTGCTAGCGGCTCAAGATACGCAGTATTTT.

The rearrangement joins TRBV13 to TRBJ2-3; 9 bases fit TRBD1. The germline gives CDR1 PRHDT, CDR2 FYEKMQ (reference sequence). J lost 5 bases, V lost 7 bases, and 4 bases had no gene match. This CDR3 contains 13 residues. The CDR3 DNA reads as TGTGCCAGCACAACAGGGGGCAAAGATACGCAGTATTTT. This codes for CASTTGGKDTQYF. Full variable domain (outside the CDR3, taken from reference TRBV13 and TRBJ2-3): AAGVIQSPRHLIKEKRETATLKCYPIPRHDTVYWYQQGPGQDPQFLISFYEKMQSDKGSIPDRFSAQQFSDYHSELNMSSLELGDSALYFCASTTGGKDTQYFGPGTRLTVL.

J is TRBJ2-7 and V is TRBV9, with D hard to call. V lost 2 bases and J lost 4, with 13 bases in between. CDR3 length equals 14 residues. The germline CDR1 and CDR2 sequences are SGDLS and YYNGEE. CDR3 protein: CASSVGPTGYEQYF. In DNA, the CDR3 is TGTGCCAGCAGCGTCGGCCCCACCGGGTACGAGCAGTACTTC.

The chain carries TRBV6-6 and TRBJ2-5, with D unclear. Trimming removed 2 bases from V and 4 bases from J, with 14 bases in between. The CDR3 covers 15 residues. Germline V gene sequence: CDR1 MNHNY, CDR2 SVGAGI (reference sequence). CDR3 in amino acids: CASSYGQHARETQYF. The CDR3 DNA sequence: TGTGCCAGCAGTTACGGCCAACACGCCCGAGAGACCCAGTACTTC.

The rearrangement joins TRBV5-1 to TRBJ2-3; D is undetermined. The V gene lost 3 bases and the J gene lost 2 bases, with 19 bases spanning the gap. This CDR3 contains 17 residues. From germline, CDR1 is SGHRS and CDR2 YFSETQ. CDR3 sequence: CASSYGPRSRVTDTQYF. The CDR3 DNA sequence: TGCGCCAGCAGCTACGGACCGAGATCACGGGTCACAGATACGCAGTATTTT.

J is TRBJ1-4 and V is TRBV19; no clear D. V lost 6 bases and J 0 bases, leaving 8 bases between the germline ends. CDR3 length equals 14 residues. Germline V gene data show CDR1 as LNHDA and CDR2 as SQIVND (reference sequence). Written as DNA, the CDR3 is TGTGCCAGTAGATCCGGAGCAACTAATGAAAAACTGTTTTTT. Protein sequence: CASRSGATNEKLFF. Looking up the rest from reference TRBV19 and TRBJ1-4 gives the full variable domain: DGGITQSPKYLFRKEGQNVTLSCEQNLNHDAMYWYRQDPGQGLRLIYYSQIVNDFQKGDIAEGYSVSREKKESFPLTVTSAQKNPTAFYLCASRSGATNEKLFFGSGTQLSVL.